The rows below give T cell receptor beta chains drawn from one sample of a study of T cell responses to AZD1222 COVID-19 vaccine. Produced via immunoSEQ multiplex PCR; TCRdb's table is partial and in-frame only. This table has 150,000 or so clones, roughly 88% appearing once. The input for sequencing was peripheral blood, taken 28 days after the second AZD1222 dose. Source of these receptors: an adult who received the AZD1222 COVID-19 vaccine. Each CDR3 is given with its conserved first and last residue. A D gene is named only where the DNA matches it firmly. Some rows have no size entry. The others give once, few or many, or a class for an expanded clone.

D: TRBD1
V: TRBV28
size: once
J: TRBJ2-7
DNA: TGTGCCAGCAGTTCGGAGGGACAGGGTCTCTACGAGCAGTACTTC
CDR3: CASSSEGQGLYEQYF

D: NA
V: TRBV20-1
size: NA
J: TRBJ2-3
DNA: TGCAGTGCTAGTGGGGGCGGCGGGCATACGCAGTATTTT
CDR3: CSASGGGGHTQYF

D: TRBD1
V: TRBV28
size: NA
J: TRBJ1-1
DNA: TGTGCCAGCACCTACCTGGACAGGGGCACTGAAGCTTTCTTT
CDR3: CASTYLDRGTEAFF

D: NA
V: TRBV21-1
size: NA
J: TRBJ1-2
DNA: TGTGCCAGCAGCACAACGGGCTACACCTTC
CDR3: CASSTTGYTF

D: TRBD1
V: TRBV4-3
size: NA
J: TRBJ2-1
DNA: TGCGCCAGCAGCCAAGAACAGGGGTCTTACAATGAGCAGTTCTTC
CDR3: CASSQEQGSYNEQFF

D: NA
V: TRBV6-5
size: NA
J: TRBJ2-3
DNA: TGTGCCAGCAGTTACTCTCTCTACACAGATACGCAGTATTTT
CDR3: CASSYSLYTDTQYF

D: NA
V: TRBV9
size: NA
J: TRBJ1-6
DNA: TGTGCCAGCAGCGTAGATCCGGGGACCAATTCACCCCTCCACTTT
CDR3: CASSVDPGTNSPLHF

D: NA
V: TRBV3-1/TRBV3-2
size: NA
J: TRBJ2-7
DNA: TGTGCCAGCAGCCAAAACACCTACGAGCAGTACTTC
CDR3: CASSQNTYEQYF

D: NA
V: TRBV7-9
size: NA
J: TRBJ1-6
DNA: TGTGCCAGCAGCTTAATGGGCTATTCACCCCTCCACTTT
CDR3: CASSLMGYSPLHF

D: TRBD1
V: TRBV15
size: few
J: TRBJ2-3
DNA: TGTGCCACCAGCGAGGGTCAGGGGGCAACGGATACGCAGTATTTT
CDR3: CATSEGQGATDTQYF

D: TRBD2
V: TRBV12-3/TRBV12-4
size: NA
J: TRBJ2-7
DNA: TGTGCCAGCAATTCGGGAGGGAACTACGAGCAGTACTTC
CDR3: CASNSGGNYEQYF

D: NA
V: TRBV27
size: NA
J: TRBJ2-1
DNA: TGTGCCAGCAGTTTTTACAGGGATACCAATGAGCAGTTCTTC
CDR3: CASSFYRDTNEQFF

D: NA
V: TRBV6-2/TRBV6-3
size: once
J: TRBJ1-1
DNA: TGTGCCAGCAGTTACCCGTTACGGGTGGACACTGAAGCTTTCTTT
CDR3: CASSYPLRVDTEAFF

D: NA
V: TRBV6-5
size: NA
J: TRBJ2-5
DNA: TGTGCCAGCAGATCGGGGGCGCAGGGGGAGACCCAGTACTTC
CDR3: CASRSGAQGETQYF

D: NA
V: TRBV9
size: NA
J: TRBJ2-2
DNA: TGTGCCAGCAGCGTAGAGACGGGAGAGCGCACCGGGGAGCTGTTTTTT
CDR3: CASSVETGERTGELFF

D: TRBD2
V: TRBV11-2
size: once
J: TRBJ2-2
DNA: TGTGCCAGCAGCTTAGTGCTAGCGGGAGTAGGGGAGCTGTTTTTT
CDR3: CASSLVLAGVGELFF